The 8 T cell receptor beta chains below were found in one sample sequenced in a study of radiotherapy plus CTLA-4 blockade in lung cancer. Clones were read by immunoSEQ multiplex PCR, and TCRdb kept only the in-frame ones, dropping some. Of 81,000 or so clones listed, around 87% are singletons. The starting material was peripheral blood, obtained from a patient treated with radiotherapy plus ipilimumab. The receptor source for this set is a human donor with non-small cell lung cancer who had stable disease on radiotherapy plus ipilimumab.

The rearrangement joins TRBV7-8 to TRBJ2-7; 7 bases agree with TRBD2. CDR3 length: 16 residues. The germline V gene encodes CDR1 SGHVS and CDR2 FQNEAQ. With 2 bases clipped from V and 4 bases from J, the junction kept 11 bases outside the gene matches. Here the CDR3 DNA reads TGTGCCAGCAGCTTACGACACGGGCTAGCGGCGTACGAGCAGTACTTC. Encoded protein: CASSLRHGLAAYEQYF. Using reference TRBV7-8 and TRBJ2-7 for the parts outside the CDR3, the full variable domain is GAGVSQSPRYKVAKRGQDVALRCDPISGHVSLFWYQQALGQGPEFLTYFQNEAQLDKSGLPSDRFFAERPEGSVSTLKIQRTQQEDSAVYLCASSLRHGLAAYEQYFGPGTRLTVT.

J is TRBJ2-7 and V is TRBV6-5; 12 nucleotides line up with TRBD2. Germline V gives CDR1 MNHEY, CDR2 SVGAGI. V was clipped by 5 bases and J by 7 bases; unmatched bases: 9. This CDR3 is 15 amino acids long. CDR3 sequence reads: CASSLAGGLSEEQYF. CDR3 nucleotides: TGTGCCAGCAGTCTAGCGGGGGGGCTATCAGAGGAGCAGTACTTC.

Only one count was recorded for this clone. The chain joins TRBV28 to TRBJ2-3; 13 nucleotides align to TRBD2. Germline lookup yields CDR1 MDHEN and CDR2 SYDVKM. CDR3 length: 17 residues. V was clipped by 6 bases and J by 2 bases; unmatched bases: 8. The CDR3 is CASRPIGTSGNTDTQYF. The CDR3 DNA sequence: TGTGCCAGCAGACCCATCGGGACTAGCGGGAACACAGATACGCAGTATTTT.

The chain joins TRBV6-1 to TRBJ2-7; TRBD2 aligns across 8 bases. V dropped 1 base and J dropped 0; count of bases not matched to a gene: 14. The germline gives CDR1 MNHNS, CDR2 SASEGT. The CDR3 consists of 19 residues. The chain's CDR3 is CASSEGRPASGPSSYEQYF. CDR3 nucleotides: TGTGCCAGCAGTGAAGGTCGCCCGGCTAGCGGGCCTAGCTCCTACGAGCAGTACTTC.

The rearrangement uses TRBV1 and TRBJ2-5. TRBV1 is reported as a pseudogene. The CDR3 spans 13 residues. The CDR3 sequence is CTSSQDAVKTQYF. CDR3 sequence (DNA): TGCACCAGCAGCCAAGACGCTGTAAAGACCCAGTACTTC.

This CDR3 is CASSQAPRGQGRETQYF. In nucleotides, the CDR3 is TGCGCCAGCAGCCAAGCCCCCCGCGGACAGGGAAGAGAGACCCAGTACTTC. The chain couples TRBV4-1 to TRBJ2-5; 8 bases fit TRBD1. This CDR3 spans 17 amino acids. V trimming: 1 base; J trimming: 4 bases; junction bases outside the gene matches: 11. Germline V CDR1 and CDR2: MGHRA, YSYEKL.

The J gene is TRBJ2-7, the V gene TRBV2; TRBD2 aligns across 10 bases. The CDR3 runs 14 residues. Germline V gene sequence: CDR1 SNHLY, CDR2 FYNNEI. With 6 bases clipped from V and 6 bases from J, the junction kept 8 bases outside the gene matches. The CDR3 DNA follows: TGTGCCAGCAGAGAGCGGGGGGGGCCCTCCGAGCAGTACTTC. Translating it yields CASRERGGPSEQYF.

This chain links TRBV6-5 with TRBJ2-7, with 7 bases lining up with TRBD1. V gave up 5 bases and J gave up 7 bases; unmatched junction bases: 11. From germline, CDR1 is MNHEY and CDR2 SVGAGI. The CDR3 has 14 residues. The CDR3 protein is CASSPGQTGREQYF. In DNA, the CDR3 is TGTGCCAGCAGTCCTGGGCAGACAGGGAGAGAGCAGTACTTC.